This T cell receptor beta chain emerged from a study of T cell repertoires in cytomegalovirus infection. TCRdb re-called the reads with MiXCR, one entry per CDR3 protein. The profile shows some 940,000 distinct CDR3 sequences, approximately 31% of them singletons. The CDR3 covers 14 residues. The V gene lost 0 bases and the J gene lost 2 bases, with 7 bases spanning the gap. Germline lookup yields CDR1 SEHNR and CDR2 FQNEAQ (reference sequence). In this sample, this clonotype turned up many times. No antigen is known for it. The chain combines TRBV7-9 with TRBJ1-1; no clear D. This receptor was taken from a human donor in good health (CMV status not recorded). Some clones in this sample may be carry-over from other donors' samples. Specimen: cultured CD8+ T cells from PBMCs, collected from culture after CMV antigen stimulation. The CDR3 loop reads CASSLATRNTEAFF. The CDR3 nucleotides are TGTGCCAGCAGCTTAGCGACACGTAACACTGAAGCTTTCTTT.